This T cell receptor (beta chain) was documented in a study of T cell repertoires in cytomegalovirus infection. Study-level information: Signatures in public TCR beta sequences pointed to both CMV infection and matching HLA type. General study points: HLA-C-restricted CMV clonotypes gave the most frequent clonotype in two of eight donors. Cumulated frequencies of public TCR beta families served to identify carriers of CMV plus the relevant HLA.

TCRdb recomputed calls from the reads with MiXCR, one row per CDR3 protein. The repertoire holds about 140,000 distinct CDR3 sequences, with roughly 6% as singletons. This clonotype came up many times. What it binds is unknown. The V gene lost 1 base and the J gene lost 5 bases, with 11 bases spanning the gap. The CDR3 totals 15 residues. Germline CDR1 SGHTA, CDR2 FQGNSA. The receptor was derived from a human donor in good health (CMV status not recorded). Some clones in this sample may be carry-over from other donors' samples. Material: PBMCs. The chain is built from TRBV7-2 and TRBJ2-2; D is possibly TRBD1 (6 bases). CDR3 protein: CASSLVAGETGELFF. The CDR3 coding sequence is TGTGCCAGCAGCTTAGTGGCAGGGGAAACCGGGGAGCTGTTTTTT.